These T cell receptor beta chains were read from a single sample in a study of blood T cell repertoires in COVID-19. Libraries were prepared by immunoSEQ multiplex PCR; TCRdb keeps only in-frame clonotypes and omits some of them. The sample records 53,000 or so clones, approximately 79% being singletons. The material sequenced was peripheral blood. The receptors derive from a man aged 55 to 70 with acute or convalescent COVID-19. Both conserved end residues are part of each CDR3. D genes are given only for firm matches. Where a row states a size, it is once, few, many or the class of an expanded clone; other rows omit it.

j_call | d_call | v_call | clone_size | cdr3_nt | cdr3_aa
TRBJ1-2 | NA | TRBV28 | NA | TGTGCCAGCAGTTCATCAGGGGCTGTCGGCTACACCTTC | CASSSSGAVGYTF
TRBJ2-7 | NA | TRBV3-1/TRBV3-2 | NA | TGTGCCAGCAGCCATGGACAGAACTACGAGCAGTACTTC | CASSHGQNYEQYF
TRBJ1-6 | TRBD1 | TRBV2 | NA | TGTGCCAGCAGAGGGACAGGGGATTCACCCCTCCACTTT | CASRGTGDSPLHF
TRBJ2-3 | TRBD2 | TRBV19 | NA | TGTGCCAGTAGTGCCTCGACTAGCGGGAGTTCAGATACGCAGTATTTT | CASSASTSGSSDTQYF
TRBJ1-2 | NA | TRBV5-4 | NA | TGTGCCAGCAGTTCTCCACAGTTCCATGGCTACACCTTC | CASSSPQFHGYTF
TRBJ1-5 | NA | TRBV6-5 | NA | TGTGCCAGCAGTTACGGAGGGAGCAATCAGCCCCAGCATTTT | CASSYGGSNQPQHF
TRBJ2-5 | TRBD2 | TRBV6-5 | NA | TGTGCCAGCACCCGACTAGCGGGACGGAGAGAGACCCAGTACTTC | CASTRLAGRRETQYF
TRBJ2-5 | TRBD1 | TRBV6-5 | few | TGTGCCAGCAGCTTAAACAGGGGGCGGGAGACCCAGTACTTC | CASSLNRGRETQYF
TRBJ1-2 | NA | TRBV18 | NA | TGTGCCAGCTCACCAGAGGCAGGGAACTATGGCTACACCTTC | CASSPEAGNYGYTF
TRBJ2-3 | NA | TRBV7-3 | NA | TGTGCCAGCAGCTCCGGGAGCGGCACAGATACGCAGTATTTT | CASSSGSGTDTQYF
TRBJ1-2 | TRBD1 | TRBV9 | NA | TGTGCCAGCAGCGTTGCTGCAGGGGGAGGCTACACCTTC | CASSVAAGGGYTF
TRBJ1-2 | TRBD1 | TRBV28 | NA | TGTGCCAGCAGGCCTTACAGGGGAATGCATGGCTACACCTTC | CASRPYRGMHGYTF
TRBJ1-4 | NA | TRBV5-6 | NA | TGTGCCAGCAGCTTGGGACTTGGGACACTTAATGAAAAACTGTTTTTT | CASSLGLGTLNEKLFF
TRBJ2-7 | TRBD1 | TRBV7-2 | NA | TGTGCCAGCAGCTTAGCGGGGACAGACCCCTTCTACGAGCAGTACTTC | CASSLAGTDPFYEQYF
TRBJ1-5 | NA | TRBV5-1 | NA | TGCGCCAGCAGCTTCCAGGGCAACCAGCCCCAGCATTTT | CASSFQGNQPQHF
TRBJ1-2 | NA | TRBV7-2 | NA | TGTGCCAGCAGCTCATATACCCCAGGGTGGAGTGGCTACACCTTC | CASSSYTPGWSGYTF
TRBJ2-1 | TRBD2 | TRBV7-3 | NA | TGTGCCAGCAGCCCGGGACTAGTGATTTCCTCTGAGCAGTTCTTC | CASSPGLVISSEQFF
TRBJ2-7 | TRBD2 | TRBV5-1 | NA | TGCGCCAGCAGCTTGGCGGCTAGCGGGACTTTCTCCTACGAGCAGTACTTC | CASSLAASGTFSYEQYF
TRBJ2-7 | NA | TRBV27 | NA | TGTGCCAGCAGTACCCTTGAGTCGGTCTACGAGCAGTACTTC | CASSTLESVYEQYF
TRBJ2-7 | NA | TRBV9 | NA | TGTGCCAGCAGCGCCGAGGTAGGAGAGGGTAGCTACGAGCAGTACTTC | CASSAEVGEGSYEQYF
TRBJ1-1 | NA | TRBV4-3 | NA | TGCGCCAGCAGCCAAGCAGGGAACACTGAAGCTTTCTTT | CASSQAGNTEAFF
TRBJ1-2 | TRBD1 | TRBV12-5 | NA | TGTGCTAGTGGCCTACAGGGGATGGGTAACTATGGCTACACCTTC | CASGLQGMGNYGYTF
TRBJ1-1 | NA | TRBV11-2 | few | TGTGCCAGCAGCTTAGAGGGCAGCATGAACACTGAAGCTTTCTTT | CASSLEGSMNTEAFF
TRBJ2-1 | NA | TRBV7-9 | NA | TGTGCCAGCAGCTTAGGAAGTGGCAGGGAGCAGTTCTTC | CASSLGSGREQFF
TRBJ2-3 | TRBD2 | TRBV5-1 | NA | TGCGCCAGCCGGGGGGGAACGAGCACAGATACGCAGTATTTT | CASRGGTSTDTQYF
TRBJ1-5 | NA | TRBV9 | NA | TGTGCCAGCAGCGTAGGGACAATCAATCAGCCCCAGCATTTT | CASSVGTINQPQHF
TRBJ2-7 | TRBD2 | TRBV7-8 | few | TGTGCCAGCAGCCCCGGGGGAAGCGGGAGCTACGAGCAGTACTTC | CASSPGGSGSYEQYF
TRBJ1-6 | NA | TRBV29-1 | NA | TGCAGCGCCCAATCAGGGAATTCACCCCTCCACTTT | CSAQSGNSPLHF
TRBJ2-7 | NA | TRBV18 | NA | TGTGCCAGCTCACCAACCGGCGGGCCCTACGAGCAGTACTTC | CASSPTGGPYEQYF
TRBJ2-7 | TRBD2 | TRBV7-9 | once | TGTGCCAGCAGCTTAGTAGGCCTAGCGGACGCCTACGAGCAGTACTTC | CASSLVGLADAYEQYF
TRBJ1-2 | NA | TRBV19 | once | TGTGCCAGTAGTCCGCCCCCCCTCATTGGCGGCTACACCTTC | CASSPPPLIGGYTF
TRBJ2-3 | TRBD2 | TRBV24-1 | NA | TGTGCCACCTCCGGTGCGGGAGAAGGGACAGATACGCAGTATTTT | CATSGAGEGTDTQYF
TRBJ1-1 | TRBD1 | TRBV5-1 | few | TGCGCCAGCACGAGACAGGGAGCGAACACTGAAGCTTTCTTT | CASTRQGANTEAFF
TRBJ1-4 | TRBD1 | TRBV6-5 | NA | TGTGCCAGCATCAATTCAGGGGGACGTGAAAAACTGTTTTTT | CASINSGGREKLFF
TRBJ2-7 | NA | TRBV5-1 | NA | TGCGCCAGCCTTCCAGGAGGGACCTACTCCTACGAGCAGTACTTC | CASLPGGTYSYEQYF
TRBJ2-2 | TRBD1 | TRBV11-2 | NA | TGTGCCAGCAGCTGGACAGGCTACACCGGGGAGCTGTTTTTT | CASSWTGYTGELFF
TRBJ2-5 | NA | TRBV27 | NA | TGTGCCAGCAGTTCATTCAGGGCAGCGGAGACCCAGTACTTC | CASSSFRAAETQYF
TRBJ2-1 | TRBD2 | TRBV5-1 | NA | TGCGCCAGCAGCTTGGTTGTCCTAGCGGGAGGGTCCTACAATGAGCAGTTCTTC | CASSLVVLAGGSYNEQFF
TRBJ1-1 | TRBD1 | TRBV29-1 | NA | TGCAGCGTTGAGGGACAGGGTCTGAACACTGAAGCTTTCTTT | CSVEGQGLNTEAFF
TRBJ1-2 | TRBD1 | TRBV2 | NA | TGTGCCAGCAGTGAACTCGGGACAGTGGATTCGAGTGGCTACACCTTC | CASSELGTVDSSGYTF
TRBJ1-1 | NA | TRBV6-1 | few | TGTGCCAGCAGTGAAGCCACGCGGGCTGAAGCTTTCTTT | CASSEATRAEAFF
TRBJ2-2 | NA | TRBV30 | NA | TGTGCCTGGAGAATATTCGGGGAGCTGTTTTTT | CAWRIFGELFF
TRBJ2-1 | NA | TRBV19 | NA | TGTGCCAGTAGTATAGATTCAGGGGCCAATGAGCAGTTCTTC | CASSIDSGANEQFF
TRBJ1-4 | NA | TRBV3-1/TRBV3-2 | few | TGTGCCAGCAGCCAACAGGGTACTAATGAAAAACTGTTTTTT | CASSQQGTNEKLFF
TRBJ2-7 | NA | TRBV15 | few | TGTGCCACCAGCAGAGACTTGCAGGGGTTCTACGAGCAGTACTTC | CATSRDLQGFYEQYF
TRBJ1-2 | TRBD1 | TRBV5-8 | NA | TGTGCCAGCCTTAGGACAGGTTGGGACTATGGCTACACCTTC | CASLRTGWDYGYTF
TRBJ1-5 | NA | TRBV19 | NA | TGTGCCAGTAGTATGGGGGGGCTAAATTATCAGCCCCAGCATTTT | CASSMGGLNYQPQHF
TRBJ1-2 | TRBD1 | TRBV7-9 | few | TGTGCCAGCAGCTTAGGACAGGGGGCTGAAGAGGGCTACACCTTC | CASSLGQGAEEGYTF
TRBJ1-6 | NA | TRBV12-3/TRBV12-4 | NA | TGTGCCAGCAGTCTTACAGGGAGCTCACCCCTCCACTTT | CASSLTGSSPLHF
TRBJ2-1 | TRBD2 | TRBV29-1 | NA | TGCAGCGTTAGCCGGCCTAGCGGCTACAATGAGCAGTTCTTC | CSVSRPSGYNEQFF
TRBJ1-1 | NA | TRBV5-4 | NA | TGTGCCAGCAGCTTCCCAGGGACAACTGGGTCTGAAGCTTTCTTT | CASSFPGTTGSEAFF
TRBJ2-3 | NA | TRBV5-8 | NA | TGTGCCACCCCGAGGCGGGGCGGAGATACGCAGTATTTT | CATPRRGGDTQYF
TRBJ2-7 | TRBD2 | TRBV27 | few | TGTGCCAGCAGTTCTTTGGCGGGGGTCGACCGCTGGAGGTCCTACGAGCAGTACTTC | CASSSLAGVDRWRSYEQYF
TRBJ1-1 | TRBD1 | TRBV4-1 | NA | TGCGCCAGCAGCCCCAGTAAGGGGGCCTTGACTGAAGCTTTCTTT | CASSPSKGALTEAFF
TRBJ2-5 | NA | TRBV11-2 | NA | TGTGCCAGCAGCTTAGATAGTGCGGGGCAAGAGACCCAGTACTTC | CASSLDSAGQETQYF
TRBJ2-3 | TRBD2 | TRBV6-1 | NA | TGTGCCAGCAGTGAAAGTCCGGCTAGCGGATCCACAGATACGCAGTATTTT | CASSESPASGSTDTQYF
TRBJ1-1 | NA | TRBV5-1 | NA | TGCGCCAGCAGCTTGAATATGAACACTGAAGCTTTCTTT | CASSLNMNTEAFF
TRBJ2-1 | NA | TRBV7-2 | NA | TGTGCCAGCAGCTTAGATCCGAGCCTGGAGCAGTTCTTC | CASSLDPSLEQFF
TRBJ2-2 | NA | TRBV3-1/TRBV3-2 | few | TGTGCCAGCAGCCCCGCCCTCGGGGGAAAAACCGGGGAGCTGTTTTTT | CASSPALGGKTGELFF
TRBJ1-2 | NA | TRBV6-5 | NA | TGTGCCAGCAGTTACGGCGGACAGCCGTATGGCTACACCTTC | CASSYGGQPYGYTF